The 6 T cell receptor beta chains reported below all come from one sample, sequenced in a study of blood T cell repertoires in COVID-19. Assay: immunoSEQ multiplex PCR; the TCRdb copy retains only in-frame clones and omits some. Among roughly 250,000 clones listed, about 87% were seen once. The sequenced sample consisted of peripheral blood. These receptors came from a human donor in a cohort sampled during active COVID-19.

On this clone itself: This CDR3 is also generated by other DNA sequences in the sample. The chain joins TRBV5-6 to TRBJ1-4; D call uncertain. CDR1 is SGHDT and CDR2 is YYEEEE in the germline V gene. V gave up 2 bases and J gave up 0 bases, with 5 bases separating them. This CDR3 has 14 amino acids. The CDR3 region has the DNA TGTGCCAGCAGCTTAGCCGCAACTAATGAAAAACTGTTTTTT. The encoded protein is CASSLAATNEKLFF.

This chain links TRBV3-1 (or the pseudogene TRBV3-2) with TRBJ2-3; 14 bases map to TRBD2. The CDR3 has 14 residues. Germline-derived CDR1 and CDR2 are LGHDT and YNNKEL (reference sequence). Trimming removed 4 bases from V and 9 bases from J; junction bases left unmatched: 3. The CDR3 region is CASSPRLAGGTQYF. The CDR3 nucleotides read TGTGCCAGCAGCCCTCGACTAGCGGGGGGGACGCAGTATTTT.

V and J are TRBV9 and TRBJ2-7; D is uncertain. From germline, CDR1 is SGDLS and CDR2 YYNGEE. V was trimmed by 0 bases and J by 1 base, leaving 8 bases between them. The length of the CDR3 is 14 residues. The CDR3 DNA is TGTGCCAGCAGCGTAGCTACTGGTTCCTACGAGCAGTACTTC. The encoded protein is CASSVATGSYEQYF.

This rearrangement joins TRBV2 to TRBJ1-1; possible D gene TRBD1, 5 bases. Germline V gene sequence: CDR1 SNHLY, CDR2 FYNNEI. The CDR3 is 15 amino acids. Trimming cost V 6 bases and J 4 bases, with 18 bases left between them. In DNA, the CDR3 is TGTGCCAGCAGAACAGGCTTGGGCGGCGGCACTGAAGCTTTCTTT. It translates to CASRTGLGGGTEAFF.

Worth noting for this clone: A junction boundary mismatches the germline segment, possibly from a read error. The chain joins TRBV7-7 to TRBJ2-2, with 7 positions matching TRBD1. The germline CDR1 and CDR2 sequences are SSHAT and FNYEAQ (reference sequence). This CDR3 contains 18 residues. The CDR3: CASSLTSGQSANTGELFF. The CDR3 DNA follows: TGTGCTAGCAGCTTAACTTCGGGACAGTCCGCGAACACCGGGGAGCTGTTTTTT.

CDR3 sequence: CASTPGNYGYTF. DNA for the CDR3: TGTGCCAGCACCCCGGGTAACTATGGCTACACCTTC. The J gene is TRBJ1-2, the V gene TRBV12-3 or TRBV12-4; D is unresolved. There are 12 residues in the CDR3. Trimming cost V 7 bases and J 1 base, with 7 bases left between them.